The clone carrying this T cell receptor beta chain was detected a few times. Its cognate antigen is unknown. PCR was performed using 60 Vbeta and 13 Jbeta primers. Produced via immunoSEQ multiplex PCR; TCRdb's table is partial and in-frame only. The profile shows just under 95,000 clones, 60% to 80% of them singletons. As for the donors, each was a healthy bone marrow donor. The data are from a study of cytomegalovirus exposure and HLA in healthy donors. Study-level findings and limits: The study carried out a later analysis of TCR beta sequences. It associated some 18,000 of them with specific HLA alleles at a false discovery rate of 0.05. The dataset shows that most TCR sequences were rare, while some public TCRs occurred in many donors. There were 150 to 200 TCR beta chains listed as cytomegalovirus-associated.

This CDR3 region has 14 residues. CDR1 is SGDLS and CDR2 is YYNGEE in the germline V gene. The junction had 4 bases not matched to a gene; V was cut back by 3 bases and J by 4 bases. The rearrangement links TRBV9 to TRBJ1-1; 9 bases are a match to TRBD1. Input material: PBMCs. The TCR originated in a man aged 50-60 years in good health and CMV-seropositive. CDR3 amino acids: CASSATGGGTEAFF. DNA of the CDR3: TGTGCCAGCAGCGCGACAGGGGGAGGCACTGAAGCTTTCTTT.